This TCR beta chain was identified in a study of cytomegalovirus exposure and HLA in healthy donors (dated by TCRdb to 2016 to 2017). Concerning the study at large: An earlier analysis of some 500 of the donors reported more than 250 Gb of sequence data and more than 90 million unique TCR beta sequences from 150 million to 200 million T cells. An early release covering about 600 HLA-typed donors comprised about 310 gigabases of sequencing data and around 80 million unique TCR sequences. Among the roughly 370 genotyped donors, around 79% belonged to the genetic ancestry cluster associated with self-reported Caucasian donors. The study was designed to test whether signatures of past pathogen exposure could be identified by cataloging public T cell receptors. The study profiled the T cell repertoires of hundreds of subjects by immunosequencing and related them to cytomegalovirus serostatus. Along with the roughly 670-subject first cohort, a separate validation cohort of over a hundred different subjects was used. The study combined high-throughput TCR immunosequencing, statistical association of individual TCRs with disease status, and machine learning to predict cytomegalovirus infection status. To study patterns of TCR occurrence, a later analysis re-analyzed previously published TCR beta repertoires from several hundred donors and added high-resolution HLA genotyping. In the later analysis, no new phenotypic data were used to find candidate immune exposures; instead, reliance was placed on TCR beta sequences and their occurrence across donors. An earlier analysis of around 540 of the donors applied high-throughput TCR beta sequencing to assess whether each TCR beta V gene segment acted as functional or pseudogenic. Alongside the repertoire data, information on donor age, sex, ethnicity and CMV serostatus was compiled. A later genetic analysis took genome-wide SNP genotypes for 398 of the 666 donors and used that subset as a discovery cohort. All discovery cohort repertoires had been generated using a single sequencing platform. Both class I and class II loci were covered by HLA typing, at four-digit resolution. Typing coverage differed by locus: A, B, C, DRB1 and DQB1 were typed in roughly 620-640 donors, DQA1 in approximately 520, DPA1 in some 570, and DPB1 in 472. Because of strong linkage in the cohort, five DR-DQ haplotypes were treated as single units for association and clustering. Among a few hundred genotyped donors of the cohort, an average of about 240,000 unique TCR beta nucleotide sequences were sequenced per donor, roughly 18% of them non-productive. Overall results and qualifications from the work: A further reported finding was that TCR beta sequences accurately predicted the HLA-A and HLA-B alleles for most subjects in the first cohort. A later genetic analysis associated a missense DCLRE1C variant with V-gene and J-gene trimming of TCR beta chains, and an independent cohort replicated the association. According to a later analysis, TCR association rates differed among HLA loci, with DRB1 alleles showing the most associated TCRs and HLA-C alleles showing the fewest. In vitro tests confirmed that a few of the cytomegalovirus-associated TCR beta chains recognize cytomegalovirus antigens. When HLA alleles, especially DR and DQ, strongly co-occurred, attributing TCR associations to individual alleles was difficult. Because HLA typing was unavailable for some donors at each locus, only the typed subset was used in association tests. In an earlier analysis of 450 to 750 of the donors, most TCR beta V segments appeared in productive rearrangements about 90% or about 30% of the time, broadly matching IMGT annotations. Correlated functional status among segregating V segments might reflect linkage disequilibrium, but an unknown experimental factor could not be ruled out. Around 16 rarely observed V segments, including chromosome 9 orphons, were excluded from the earlier analysis of almost 600 of the donors because counts were too low. The presence/absence analyses assumed that sequencing depth was roughly uniform across donors, and that assumption may not be true. In a later analysis, HLA-associated TCR beta chains were found to be more clonally expanded and to have lower generation probabilities than equally common non-associated chains. The only immune exposure information available for the cohort was CMV serostatus. At a false discovery rate of 0.05, a later analysis linked 15,000 to 20,000 TCR beta sequences to specific HLA alleles. In the study, roughly 160 TCR beta chains were listed as associated with cytomegalovirus. In this cohort, only TCR beta chains were sequenced, and detectable features were limited by the absence of alpha or paired-chain data. In a later analysis, most CMV-associated TCR beta chains were found to appear HLA-restricted, with HLA associations seemingly driven largely by CMV exposure. Most TCR sequences were seen in very few donors, while some public TCRs were found in many individuals. In a later genetic analysis, fewer N-insertions in productive TCRs were reported among donors in an Asian-associated ancestry cluster than the roughly 640-donor mean. The classifier was reported to diagnose cytomegalovirus status with high specificity and sensitivity in both the original and validation cohorts. A later analysis reported that several top co-occurrence clusters appeared linked to parvovirus B19, influenza, CMV and Epstein-Barr virus. A cluster of highly shared sequence variants was judged likely to be a technical artifact of the sequencing pipeline. The authors suggested that the approach could potentially be extended to other disease states and immunological phenotypes. Some IMGT-functional V segments, including TRBV6-2 and TRBV6-3, could not be told apart with the 87-base-pair reads, so those segments were excluded.

As concerns this clone: Which antigen it targets is not known. No quality values exist for individual bases; no much larger clone is one base distant.

In total, over 600 healthy bone marrow donors made up the cohort. At the time of sampling, all cohort members were nominally healthy, though unrecorded immune exposures were likely present. The donor tested CMV seropositive and was one of the 289 seropositive cohort members. A peripheral blood sample was collected from each donor, and TCR beta sequencing was performed on peripheral blood mononuclear cells. The Qiagen DNeasy Blood Extraction Kit was used to extract genomic DNA from the blood cell samples. Clipping removes 1 base from V and 8 bases from J, with 4 as the unmatched junction base count. CDR1 and CDR2, looked up from the germline V gene, are MNHNS and SASEGT. The CDR3 has 14 amino acids, counting the end cysteine and phenylalanine. The sequence is cut down to CDR3 DNA, 42 bases in frame from base 1. The library was made by the immunoSEQ multiplex PCR assay. A mixture of 60 forward primers for TCR Vbeta segments and 13 reverse primers for TCR Jbeta segments was used in the multiplex PCR. Amplification of the CDR3 region of rearranged TCR beta genes was performed with a multiplex PCR assay on genomic DNA. The amplified TCR beta libraries were sequenced on the Illumina HiSeq System as 87-base-pair reads. Turning to the authors' computational methods: A later analysis counted approximately 74 million unique TCR beta chains across the 666 repertoires, and around 9.9 million of these chains were shared by at least two donors. A nearest-neighbor algorithm error-corrected the raw reads and collapsed the reads into unique sequences, merging closely related sequences to remove PCR and sequencing errors. V, D and J gene segments were assigned by aligning CDR3 sequences to IMGT reference sequences. For a sequence to be retained, at least a six-nucleotide match to both a V gene segment and a J gene segment was required. A rearrangement counted as productive if the CDR3 had no stop codons and remained in frame with V and J, and every other rearrangement counted as non-productive. CDR3 was defined by IMGT convention, running from the second conserved V-encoded cysteine to the conserved J-encoded phenylalanine. Sequences without an unambiguous match to a single V gene segment were excluded from the earlier analysis of approximately 560 of the donors. An earlier analysis of 587 of the donors called V segments functional above 56.7% productive rearrangements and segregating when the between-donor standard deviation exceeded 5%. A statistical classification framework was built for diagnosing cytomegalovirus status from the catalog of TCR beta chain sequences. In a later analysis, TCR nucleotide sequences were compared against IMGT/GENE-DB human TR gene sequences so that V and J genes could be assigned. In a later analysis, CDR3 sequences and most-parsimonious VDJ recombination scenarios were assigned using the TCRdist pipeline. A later analysis defined each TCR beta chain by its CDR3 amino acid sequence plus V-gene family, and excluded reads lacking a unique V-gene family. In a later analysis, around 600 highly shared, low-generation-probability nucleotide sequences were removed to address suspected cross-contamination and a sequencing artifact. For each public chain, a later analysis derived a clonal expansion index from normalized ranks of inferred template counts within each repertoire. Generation probabilities in a later analysis came from a VDJ recombination model fitted to out-of-frame rearrangements, and those results were checked against IGoR. In a later analysis, TCR-TCR, TCR-HLA and TCR-CMV co-occurrence was scored with hypergeometric tests, and a repertoire-size bias correction was applied to TCR pairs. To estimate false discovery rates, a later analysis permuted the HLA or CMV assignments 20 times. In a later analysis, co-occurring TCRs were grouped using DBSCAN, and TCRdist sequence similarity was added for clustering within HLA-allele-positive subsets. Co-occurrence clustering excluded repertoires with fewer than 30,000 or more than 120,000 public chains, plus five with anomalous nucleotide sharing. This is the immuneACCESS table as TCRdb keeps it, with only in-frame sequences that have V and J called. A part of the clones is gone; compared with another copy, unresolved V genes explain less than half, and the rest is unexplained. From that table come the V and J calls and clone size; the DNA was used to work out D and trimming. For this sample there are roughly 100,000 clones; roughly four fifths appear just once. The ten biggest clones cover more than 5% of the sample.

The sequence was collected from a man aged 40-49 years in good health and CMV-seropositive. The chain links TRBV6-1 with TRBJ1-3; TRBD1 fits 8 bases in the junction. The sample taken for sequencing was PBMCs. The encoded CDR3 is CASSEGTGSYTIYF. The nucleotide sequence reads TGTGCCAGCAGTGAAGGGACAGGGAGTTACACCATATATTTT.